This TCR beta chain was captured by sequencing in a study of OX40 agonist ivuxolimab in advanced cancers. Background on the study: One patient with hepatocellular carcinoma and two with cutaneous melanoma, three in all, had partial responses.

Patients with autoimmune history or systemic immunosuppression were excluded. V was clipped by 0 bases and J by 4 bases; unmatched bases: 3. Per the germline V gene, CDR1 is SGHRS and CDR2 is YFSETQ. The CDR3 has 15 residues. Method: immunoSEQ multiplex PCR; TCRdb's copy keeps in-frame clones and lacks some. The repertoire holds about 65,000 clones, 80% to 90% seen once, with less than 0.4% in the top ten. The sample was CD4+ or CD8+ T cells sorted from blood, taken in a trial of the OX40 agonist ivuxolimab. This receptor was identified in an adult with an advanced solid tumor such as melanoma, head and neck, liver or kidney cancer. The J gene is TRBJ2-3, the V gene TRBV5-1; 9 bases agree with TRBD1. The CDR3 sequence: CASSLGQGDADTQYF. CDR3 DNA: TGCGCCAGCAGCTTGGGACAGGGGGACGCAGATACGCAGTATTTT.